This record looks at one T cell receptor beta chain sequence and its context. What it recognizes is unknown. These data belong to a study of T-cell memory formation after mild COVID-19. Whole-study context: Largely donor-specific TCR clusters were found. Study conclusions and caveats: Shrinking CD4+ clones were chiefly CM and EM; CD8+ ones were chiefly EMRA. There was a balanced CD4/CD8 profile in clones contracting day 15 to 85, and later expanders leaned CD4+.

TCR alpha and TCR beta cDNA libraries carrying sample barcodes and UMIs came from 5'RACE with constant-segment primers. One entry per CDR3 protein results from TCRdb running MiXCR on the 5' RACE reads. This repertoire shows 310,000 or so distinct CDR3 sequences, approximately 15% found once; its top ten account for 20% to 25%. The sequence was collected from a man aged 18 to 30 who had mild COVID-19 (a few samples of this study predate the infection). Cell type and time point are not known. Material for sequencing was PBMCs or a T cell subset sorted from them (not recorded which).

The CDR3 here is CASSQVTGTLYGYTF. DNA of the CDR3: TGCGCCAGCAGCCAAGTGACAGGGACTTTATATGGCTACACCTTC. This sequence joins TRBV4-3 and TRBJ1-2; 7 nucleotides align to TRBD1. With V trimmed by 1 base and J by 5 bases, 7 bases remained unmatched. CDR1 LGHNA and CDR2 YSLEER come from the germline V gene. The CDR3 sequence is 15 residues long.